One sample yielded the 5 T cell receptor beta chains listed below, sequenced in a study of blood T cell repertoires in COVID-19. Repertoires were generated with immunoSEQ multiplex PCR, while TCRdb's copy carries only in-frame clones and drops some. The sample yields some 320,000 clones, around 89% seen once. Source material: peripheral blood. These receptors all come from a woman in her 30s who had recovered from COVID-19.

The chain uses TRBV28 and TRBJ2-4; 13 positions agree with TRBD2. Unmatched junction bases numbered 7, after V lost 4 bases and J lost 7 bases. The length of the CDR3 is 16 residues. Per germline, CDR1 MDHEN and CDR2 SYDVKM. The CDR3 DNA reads TGTGCCAGCAGTTCCCGACTAGCGGGGGGACGGAACATTCAGTACTTC. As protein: CASSSRLAGGRNIQYF.

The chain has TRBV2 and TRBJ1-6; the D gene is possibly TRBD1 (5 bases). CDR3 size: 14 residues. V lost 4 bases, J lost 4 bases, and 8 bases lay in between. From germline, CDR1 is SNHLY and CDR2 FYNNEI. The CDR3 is CASSGGLYNSPLHF. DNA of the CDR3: TGTGCCAGCAGTGGGGGCCTGTATAATTCACCCCTCCACTTT.

CDR3 nucleotide sequence: TGTGCCAGCAGCCTCAAACCCCACAGACAAGAGACCCAGTACTTC. Protein sequence: CASSLKPHRQETQYF. V and J are TRBV7-2 and TRBJ2-5; D remains ambiguous. Germline CDR1 and CDR2: SGHTA and FQGNSA. CDR3 length: 15 amino acids. Trimming pared 5 bases from V and 2 bases from J, leaving 15 bases between.

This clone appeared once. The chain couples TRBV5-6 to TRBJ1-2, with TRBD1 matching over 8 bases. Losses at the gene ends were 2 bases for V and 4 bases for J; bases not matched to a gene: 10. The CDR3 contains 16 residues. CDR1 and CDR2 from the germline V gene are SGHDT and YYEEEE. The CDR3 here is CASSLGTGLFLYGYTF. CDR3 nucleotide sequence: TGTGCCAGCAGCTTAGGGACAGGACTATTCCTCTATGGCTACACCTTC.

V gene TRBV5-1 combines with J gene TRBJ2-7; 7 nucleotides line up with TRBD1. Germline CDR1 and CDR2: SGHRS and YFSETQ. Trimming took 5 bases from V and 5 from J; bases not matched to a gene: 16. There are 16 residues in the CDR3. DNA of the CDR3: TGCGCCAGCAGTTTTCACAGGGGCGCTCTCAGGGACGAGCAGTACTTC. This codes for CASSFHRGALRDEQYF.